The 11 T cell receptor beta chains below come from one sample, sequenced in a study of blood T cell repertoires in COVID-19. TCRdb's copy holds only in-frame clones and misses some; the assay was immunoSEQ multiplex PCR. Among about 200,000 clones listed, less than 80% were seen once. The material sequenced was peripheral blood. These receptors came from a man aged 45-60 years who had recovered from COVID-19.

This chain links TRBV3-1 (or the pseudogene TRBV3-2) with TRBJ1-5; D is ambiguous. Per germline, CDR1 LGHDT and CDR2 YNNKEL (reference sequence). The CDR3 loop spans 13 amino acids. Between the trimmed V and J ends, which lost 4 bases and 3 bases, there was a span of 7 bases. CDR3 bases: TGTGCCAGCAGCCCGGACTCCAATCAGCCCCAGCATTTT. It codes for CASSPDSNQPQHF.

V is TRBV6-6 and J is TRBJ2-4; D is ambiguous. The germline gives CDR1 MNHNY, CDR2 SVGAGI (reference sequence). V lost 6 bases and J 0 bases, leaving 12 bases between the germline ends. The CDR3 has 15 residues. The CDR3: CASSPMTLAKNIQYF. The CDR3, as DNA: TGTGCCAGCAGCCCTATGACTCTAGCCAAAAACATTCAGTACTTC.

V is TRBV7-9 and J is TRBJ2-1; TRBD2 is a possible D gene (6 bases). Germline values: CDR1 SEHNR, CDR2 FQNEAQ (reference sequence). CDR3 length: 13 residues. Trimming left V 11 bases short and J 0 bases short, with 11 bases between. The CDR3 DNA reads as TGTGCCCCGGGCGGGACCTCCTACAATGAGCAGTTCTTC. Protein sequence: CAPGGTSYNEQFF.

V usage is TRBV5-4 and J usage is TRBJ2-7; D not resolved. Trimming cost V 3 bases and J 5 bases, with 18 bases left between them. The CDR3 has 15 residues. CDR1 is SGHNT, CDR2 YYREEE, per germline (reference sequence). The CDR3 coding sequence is TGTGCCAGCAGCTGGCCAGGCGCTACAGTCAACGAGCAGTACTTC. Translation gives CASSWPGATVNEQYF. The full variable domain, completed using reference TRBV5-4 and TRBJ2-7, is ETGVTQSPTHLIKTRGQQVTLRCSSQSGHNTVSWYQQALGQGPQFIFQYYREEENGRGNFPPRFSGLQFPNYSSELNVNALELDDSALYLCASSWPGATVNEQYFGPGTRLTVT.

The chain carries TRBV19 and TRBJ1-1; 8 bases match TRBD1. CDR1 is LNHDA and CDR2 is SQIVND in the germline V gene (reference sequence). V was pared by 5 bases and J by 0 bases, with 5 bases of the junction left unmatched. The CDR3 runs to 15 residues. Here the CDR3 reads CASSDRTGLNTEAFF. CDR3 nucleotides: TGTGCCAGTAGTGACCGGACAGGGCTGAACACTGAAGCTTTCTTT.

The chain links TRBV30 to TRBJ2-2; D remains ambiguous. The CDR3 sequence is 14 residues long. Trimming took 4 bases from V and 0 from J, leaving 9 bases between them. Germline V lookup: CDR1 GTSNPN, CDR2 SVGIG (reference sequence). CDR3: CAWMLQPNTGELFF. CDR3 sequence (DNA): TGTGCCTGGATGTTACAGCCGAACACCGGGGAGCTGTTTTTT.

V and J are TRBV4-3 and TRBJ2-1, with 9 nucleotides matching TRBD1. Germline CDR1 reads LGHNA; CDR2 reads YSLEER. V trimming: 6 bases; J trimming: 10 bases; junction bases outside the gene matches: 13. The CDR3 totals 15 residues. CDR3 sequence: CASSPDRGYVEEQFF. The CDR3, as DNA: TGCGCCAGCAGTCCCGACAGGGGGTACGTCGAGGAGCAGTTCTTC.

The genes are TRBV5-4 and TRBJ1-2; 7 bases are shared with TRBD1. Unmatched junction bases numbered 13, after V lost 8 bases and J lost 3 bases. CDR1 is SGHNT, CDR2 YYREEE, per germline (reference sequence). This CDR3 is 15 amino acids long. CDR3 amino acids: CASQVRGQVDYGYTF. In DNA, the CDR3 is TGTGCCAGTCAGGTTAGGGGGCAGGTTGACTATGGCTACACCTTC.

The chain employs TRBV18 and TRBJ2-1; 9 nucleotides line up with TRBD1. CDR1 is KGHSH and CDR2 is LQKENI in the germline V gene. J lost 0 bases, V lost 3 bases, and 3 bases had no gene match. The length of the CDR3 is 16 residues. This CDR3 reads CASSPRTGVSYNEQFF. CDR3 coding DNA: TGTGCCAGCTCACCGCGGACAGGGGTCTCCTACAATGAGCAGTTCTTC.

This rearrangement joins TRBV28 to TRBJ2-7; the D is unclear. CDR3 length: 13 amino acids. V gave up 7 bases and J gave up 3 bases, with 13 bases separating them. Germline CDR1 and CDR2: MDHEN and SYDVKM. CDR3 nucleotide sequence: TGTGCCAGCAACCGCCAACTTGTCTACGAGCAGTACTTC. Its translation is CASNRQLVYEQYF.

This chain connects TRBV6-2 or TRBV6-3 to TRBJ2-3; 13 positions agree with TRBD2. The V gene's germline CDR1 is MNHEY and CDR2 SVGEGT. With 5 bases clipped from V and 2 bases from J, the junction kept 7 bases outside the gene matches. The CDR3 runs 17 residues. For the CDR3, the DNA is TGTGCCAGCAGTACAACGGGACTAGCGGGACTCACAGATACGCAGTATTTT. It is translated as CASSTTGLAGLTDTQYF.